The rows below give T cell receptor beta chains drawn from one sample of a study of beta chain features in type 1 diabetes. Using immunoSEQ multiplex PCR, the repertoire was profiled, and TCRdb retains in-frame clones only, with some absent. The data contain under 300,000 clones, approximately 8.1% of them seen just once; the ten biggest clones take up roughly 1%. The sequencing input was central memory CD4+ T cells from blood. The receptors were gathered from a young woman in good health. The CDR3 runs from the conserved cysteine through the conserved F or W. A D gene is named only where the DNA matches it firmly. Only some rows state a clone size, as once, few, many or a class for expanded clones.

j_call	v_call	clone_size	d_call	cdr3_nt	cdr3_aa
TRBJ2-7	TRBV14	few	TRBD2	TGTGCCAGCAGCCAACGGACCGGGACTAGCGGCTACGAGCAGTACTTC	CASSQRTGTSGYEQYF
TRBJ2-1	TRBV2	few	TRBD2	TGTGCCAGCAGCTGGACTAGCTGGATGAATGAGCAGTTCTTC	CASSWTSWMNEQFF
TRBJ1-2	TRBV29-1	few	TRBD1	TGCAGCGTTGAGACAGGGGGCGTTCGTGGCTACACCTTC	CSVETGGVRGYTF
TRBJ1-3	TRBV23-1	-	-	TGCGCCAGCAGTCAATCTCGGTGGACAGCGAAAGTCAGCTCTGGAAACACCATATATTTT	CASSQSRWTAKVSSGNTIYF
TRBJ2-1	TRBV2	many	TRBD2	TGTGCCAGCAGTGAAACGTCTAGCGGGAGTTCGCAGTTCTTC	CASSETSSGSSQFF
TRBJ2-5	TRBV9	-	TRBD2	TGTGCCAGCAGCGTAGCTGGAGTAGCGGGGGGTAGCCAAGAGACCCAGTACTTC	CASSVAGVAGGSQETQYF
TRBJ2-5	TRBV5-1	few	-	TGCGCCAGCAGAACGGTCGAGGGGGAAGAGACCCAGTACTTC	CASRTVEGEETQYF
TRBJ1-2	TRBV29-1	-	-	TGCAGCGTATGGACGGGTGGCGGTGGCTACACCTTC	CSVWTGGGGYTF
TRBJ2-5	TRBV6-1	-	-	TGTGCCAGCAGTGAAGCGTGGGGCTCGGTAAACCAAGAGACCCAGTACTTC	CASSEAWGSVNQETQYF
TRBJ1-2	TRBV7-2	-	-	TGTGCCAGCAGCTTTTCCGGGACCAACTATGGCTACACCTTC	CASSFSGTNYGYTF
TRBJ1-5	TRBV2	-	-	TGTGCCAGCAGTGGGGCCTACAATCAGCCCCAGCATTTT	CASSGAYNQPQHF
TRBJ2-5	TRBV5-1	many	-	TGCGCCAGCAGCCCGGAGGGTGAGACCCAGTACTTC	CASSPEGETQYF
TRBJ1-2	TRBV5-1	few	-	TGCGCCAGCAGCTTGGGAGCAGGCGACGGGAATGGCTACACCTTC	CASSLGAGDGNGYTF
TRBJ1-2	TRBV4-1	-	-	TGCGCCAGCAGCCAACCCCGTAGGGGGACCAACTATGGCTACACCTTC	CASSQPRRGTNYGYTF
TRBJ2-1	TRBV6-5	-	-	TGTGCCAGCAGTTACTCCCACAATGAGCAGTTCTTC	CASSYSHNEQFF
TRBJ2-3	TRBV4-1	few	-	TGCGCCAGCAGCCTGCGGGCCATCACAGATACGCAGTATTTT	CASSLRAITDTQYF
TRBJ2-3	TRBV30	few	TRBD1	TGTGCCTGGGGGCCGGGACAGGGGGCAGATACGCAGTATTTT	CAWGPGQGADTQYF
TRBJ1-2	TRBV5-6	few	TRBD1	TGTGCCAGCAGCTCGGGACAGGGCCTTCGGGGCTACACCTTC	CASSSGQGLRGYTF
TRBJ2-5	TRBV28	few	-	TGTGCCAGCAGTTTAATCTCCCTGGGGGAGACCCAGTACTTC	CASSLISLGETQYF
TRBJ1-2	TRBV30	few	-	TGTGCCTGGAGTGCAACTGAAAGACATGGCTACACCTTC	CAWSATERHGYTF
TRBJ1-2	TRBV6-5	few	-	TGTGCCAGCAGACCCGGGACCGCTGTATCTTATGGCTACACCTTC	CASRPGTAVSYGYTF
TRBJ2-2	TRBV9	few	-	TGTGCCAGCAGCTTTCTAGGGGGACTGTCGAACACCGGGGAGCTGTTTTTT	CASSFLGGLSNTGELFF
TRBJ2-2	TRBV15	-	-	TGTGCCACCAGCAGAGATCATAATAGCGGGAACACCGGGGAGCTGTTTTTT	CATSRDHNSGNTGELFF
TRBJ2-3	TRBV18	many	-	TGTGCCAGCTCACCGGCACAGGGTCGCGCAGATACGCAGTATTTT	CASSPAQGRADTQYF
TRBJ2-2	TRBV30	few	-	TGTGCCTGGAAAGCCGTCCAGGGGCGCACCGGGGAGCTGTTTTTT	CAWKAVQGRTGELFF
TRBJ2-3	TRBV6-4	-	TRBD2	TGTGCCAGCAGTGTTAGGACTAGCGAGGATACGCAGTATTTT	CASSVRTSEDTQYF
TRBJ1-6	TRBV28	few	-	TGTGCCAGCAGTTTAGGGGGGTTCATGAGCTCCTATAATTCACCCCTCCACTTT	CASSLGGFMSSYNSPLHF
TRBJ2-5	TRBV4-3	few	-	TGCGCCAGCAGCCAAGATTTATCAGGGGAGTCAGGCCAAGAGACCCAGTACTTC	CASSQDLSGESGQETQYF
TRBJ1-1	TRBV29-1	medium-sized	-	TGCAGCGTGGCTGCCCGGATCCAGGGCGGCACTGAAGCTTTCTTT	CSVAARIQGGTEAFF
TRBJ1-1	TRBV7-9	-	-	TGTGCCAGCAGCTCAGGGATCAGCCGAGCTTTCTTT	CASSSGISRAFF
TRBJ1-1	TRBV5-5	-	-	TGTGCCAGCAGCCATGAGGCCACGGGGGCACGAACTGAAGCTTTCTTT	CASSHEATGARTEAFF
TRBJ1-2	TRBV7-2	many	-	TGTGCCAGCGGAGGACCTGGCTACACCTTC	CASGGPGYTF
TRBJ1-5	TRBV6-5	few	-	TGTGCCAGCAGGCGGGGTGGTGGCAATCAGCCCCAGCATTTT	CASRRGGGNQPQHF
TRBJ1-6	TRBV18	-	TRBD1	TGTGCCAGCTCACCAGGGACAGGGGGCATATCACCCCTCCACTTT	CASSPGTGGISPLHF
TRBJ1-2	TRBV2	few	-	TGTGCCAGCAGCAGAGACAGGAACTATGGCTACACCTTC	CASSRDRNYGYTF
TRBJ1-5	TRBV18	-	TRBD1	TGTGCCAGCTCACCCCCGAAACAGGGGGGAAATCAGCCCCAGCATTTT	CASSPPKQGGNQPQHF
TRBJ1-6	TRBV6-5	many	-	TGTGCCAGCAGTTCCCGGGAGCTCTATAATTCACCCCTCCACTTT	CASSSRELYNSPLHF
TRBJ1-6	TRBV6-6	-	-	TGTGCCGCCCGGGACGGTTATAATTCACCCCTCCACTTT	CAARDGYNSPLHF
TRBJ2-6	TRBV10-3	few	-	TGTGCCATCAGTGACTCCAGAAACTCGGGTGGGGCCAACGTCCTGACTTTC	CAISDSRNSGGANVLTF
TRBJ2-2	TRBV10-3	-	-	TGTGCCATCAGTGCAGGGAATCAGAACACCGGGGAGCTGTTTTTT	CAISAGNQNTGELFF
TRBJ2-3	TRBV27	few	TRBD1	TGTGCCAGCAGTTCCAGCGACAGGGCAGATACGCAGTATTTT	CASSSSDRADTQYF
TRBJ1-2	TRBV9	-	-	TGTGCCAGCAGCTCTAAGTGGGCAGGGACCGCAGCTAACTATGGCTACACCTTC	CASSSKWAGTAANYGYTF
TRBJ1-5	TRBV29-1	-	-	TGCAGCGTTCGGGATAATTACAATCAGCCCCAGCATTTT	CSVRDNYNQPQHF
TRBJ2-1	TRBV4-1	many	-	TGCGCCAGCAGCCAAGGTCAGGGGTCTTGGGATGAGCAGTTCTTC	CASSQGQGSWDEQFF
TRBJ2-6	TRBV7-8	-	-	TGTGCCAGCAGCTTAGCAGCAGGGGCTGGGGCCAACGTCCTGACTTTC	CASSLAAGAGANVLTF